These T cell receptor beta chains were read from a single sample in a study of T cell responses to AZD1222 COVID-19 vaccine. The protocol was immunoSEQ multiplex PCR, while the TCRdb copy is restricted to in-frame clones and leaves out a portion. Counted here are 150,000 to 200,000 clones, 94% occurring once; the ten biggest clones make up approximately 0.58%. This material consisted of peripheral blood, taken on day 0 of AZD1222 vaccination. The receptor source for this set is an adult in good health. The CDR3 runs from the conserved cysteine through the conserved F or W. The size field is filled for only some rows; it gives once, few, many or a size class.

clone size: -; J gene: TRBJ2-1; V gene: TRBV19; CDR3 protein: CARTYPYNEQFF
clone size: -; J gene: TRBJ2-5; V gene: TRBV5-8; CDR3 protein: CASTRTPRGRGETQYF
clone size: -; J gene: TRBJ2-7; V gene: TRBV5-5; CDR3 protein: CASSLDSLNYEQYF
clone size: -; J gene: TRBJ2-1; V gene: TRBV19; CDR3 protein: CASSMGGASEQFF
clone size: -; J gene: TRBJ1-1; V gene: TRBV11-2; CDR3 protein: CASSIEQGEANTEAFF
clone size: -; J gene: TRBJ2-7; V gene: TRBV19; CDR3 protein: CASSIGLSYEQYF
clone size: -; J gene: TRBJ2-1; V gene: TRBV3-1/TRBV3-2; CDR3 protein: CASRLAGGNEQFF
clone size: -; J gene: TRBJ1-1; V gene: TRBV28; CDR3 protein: CASSLLSASEAFF
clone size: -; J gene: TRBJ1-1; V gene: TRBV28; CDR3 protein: CASILGSVGTEAFF
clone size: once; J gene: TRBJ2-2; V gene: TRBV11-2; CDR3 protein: CASSSPRELFF
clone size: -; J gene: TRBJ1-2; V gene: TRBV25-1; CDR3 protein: CASSTPGPAYGYTF
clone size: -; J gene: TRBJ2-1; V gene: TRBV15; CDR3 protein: CATSRDLPRTVTYNEQFF
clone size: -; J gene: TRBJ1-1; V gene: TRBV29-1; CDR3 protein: CSVEDHENTEAFF
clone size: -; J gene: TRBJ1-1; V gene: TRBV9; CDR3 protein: CASSVTTGGTEAFF
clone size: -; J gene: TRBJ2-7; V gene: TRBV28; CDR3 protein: CASSPRGPNEQYF
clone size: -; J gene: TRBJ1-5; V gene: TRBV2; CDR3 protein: CASSNSGGNQPQHF
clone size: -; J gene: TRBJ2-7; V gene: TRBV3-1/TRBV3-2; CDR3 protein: CASSQVLGASYEQYF
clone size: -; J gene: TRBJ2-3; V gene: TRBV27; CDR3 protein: CASSFLTWGLAGEDTQYF
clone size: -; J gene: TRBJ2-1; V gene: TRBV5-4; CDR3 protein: CASSPGRGNEQFF
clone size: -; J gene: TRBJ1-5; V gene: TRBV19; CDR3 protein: CASSLAGPDSNQPQHF
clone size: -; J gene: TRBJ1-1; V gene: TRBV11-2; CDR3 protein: CASSNRPLKNTEAFF
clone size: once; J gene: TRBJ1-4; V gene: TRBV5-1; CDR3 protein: CASAPWWAIGEKLFF
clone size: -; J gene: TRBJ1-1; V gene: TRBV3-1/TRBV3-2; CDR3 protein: CASSPMENTEAFF
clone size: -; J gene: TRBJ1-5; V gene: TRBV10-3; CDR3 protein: CAISESTLAGGNQPQHF
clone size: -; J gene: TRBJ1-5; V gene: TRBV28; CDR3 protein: CASTDRPHQPQHF
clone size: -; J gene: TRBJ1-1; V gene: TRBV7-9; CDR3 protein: CASSLESRFTEAFF
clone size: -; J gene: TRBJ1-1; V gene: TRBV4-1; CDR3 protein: CASSQGAPGREAFF
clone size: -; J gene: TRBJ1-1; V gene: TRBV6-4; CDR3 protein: CASLPEPGGTEAFF
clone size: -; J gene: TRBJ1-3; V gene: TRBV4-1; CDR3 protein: CASSQGRGTGNTIYF
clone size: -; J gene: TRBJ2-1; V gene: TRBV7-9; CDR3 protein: CASSLAGQGWWEQFF
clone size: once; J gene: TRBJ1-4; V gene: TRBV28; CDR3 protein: CASSFYPEGSSGKLFF
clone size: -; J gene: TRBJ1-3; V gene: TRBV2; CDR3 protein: CASLDREESSIYF
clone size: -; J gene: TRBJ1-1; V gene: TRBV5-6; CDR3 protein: CASSLVRSGGASEAFF
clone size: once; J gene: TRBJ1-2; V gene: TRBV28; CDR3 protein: CASSSGHANYGYTF
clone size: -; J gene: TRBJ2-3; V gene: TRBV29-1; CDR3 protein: CSAPGQSTDTQYF
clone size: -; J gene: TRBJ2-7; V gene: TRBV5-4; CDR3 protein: CASSPGLAGSGDEQYF
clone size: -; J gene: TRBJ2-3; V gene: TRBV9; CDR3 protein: CASSVVGGTDTQYF
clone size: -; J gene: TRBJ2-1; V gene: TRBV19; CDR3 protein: CASATGLYNEQFF
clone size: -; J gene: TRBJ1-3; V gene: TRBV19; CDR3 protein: CATGTGGHTIYF
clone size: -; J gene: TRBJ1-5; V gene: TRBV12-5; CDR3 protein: CASGLGREEDQPQHF
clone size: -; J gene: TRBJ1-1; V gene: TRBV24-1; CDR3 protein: CATSEGTGRDTEAFF